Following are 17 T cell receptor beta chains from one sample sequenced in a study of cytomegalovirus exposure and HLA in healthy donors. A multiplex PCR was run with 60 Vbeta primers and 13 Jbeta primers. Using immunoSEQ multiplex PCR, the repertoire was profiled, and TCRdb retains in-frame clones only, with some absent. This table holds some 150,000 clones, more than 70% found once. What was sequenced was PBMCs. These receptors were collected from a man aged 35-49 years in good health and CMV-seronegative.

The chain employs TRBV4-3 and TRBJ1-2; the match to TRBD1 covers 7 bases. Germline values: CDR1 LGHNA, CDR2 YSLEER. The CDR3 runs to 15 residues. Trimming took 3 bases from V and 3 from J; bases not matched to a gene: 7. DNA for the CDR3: TGCGCCAGCAGCCAGGAAGGGGGCCGTGACTATGGCTACACCTTC. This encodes CASSQEGGRDYGYTF.

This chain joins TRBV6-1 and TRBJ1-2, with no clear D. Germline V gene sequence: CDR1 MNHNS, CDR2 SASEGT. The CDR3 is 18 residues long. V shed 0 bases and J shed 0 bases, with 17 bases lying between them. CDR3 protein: CASSEALPGSATNYGYTF. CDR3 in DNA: TGTGCCAGCAGTGAAGCGCTTCCGGGGTCAGCCACTAACTATGGCTACACCTTC.

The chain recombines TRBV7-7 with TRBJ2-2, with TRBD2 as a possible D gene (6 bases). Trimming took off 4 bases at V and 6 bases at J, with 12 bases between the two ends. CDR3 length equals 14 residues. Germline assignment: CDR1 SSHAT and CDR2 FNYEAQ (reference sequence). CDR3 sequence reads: CASSSLAGPGELFF. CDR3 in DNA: TGTGCCAGCAGCTCATTGGCGGGGCCCGGGGAGCTGTTTTTT.

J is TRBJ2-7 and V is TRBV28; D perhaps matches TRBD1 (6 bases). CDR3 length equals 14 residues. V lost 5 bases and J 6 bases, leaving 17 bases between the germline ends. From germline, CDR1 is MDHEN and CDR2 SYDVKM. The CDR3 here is CASSNLGGTFEQYF. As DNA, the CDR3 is TGTGCCAGCAGTAACTTAGGGGGAACCTTCGAGCAGTACTTC. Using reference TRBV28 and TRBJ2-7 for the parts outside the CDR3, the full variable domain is DVKVTQSSRYLVKRTGEKVFLECVQDMDHENMFWYRQDPGLGLRLIYFSYDVKMKEKGDIPEGYSVSREKKERFSLILESASTNQTSMYLCASSNLGGTFEQYFGPGTRLTVT.

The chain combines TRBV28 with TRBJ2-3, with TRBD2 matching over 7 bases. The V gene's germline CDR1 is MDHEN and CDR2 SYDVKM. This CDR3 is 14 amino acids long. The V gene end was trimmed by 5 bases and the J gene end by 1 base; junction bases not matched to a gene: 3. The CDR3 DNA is TGTGCCAGCAGTATCCGGGGGGGCACAGATACGCAGTATTTT. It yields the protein CASSIRGGTDTQYF. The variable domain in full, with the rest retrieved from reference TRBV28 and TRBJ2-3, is DVKVTQSSRYLVKRTGEKVFLECVQDMDHENMFWYRQDPGLGLRLIYFSYDVKMKEKGDIPEGYSVSREKKERFSLILESASTNQTSMYLCASSIRGGTDTQYFGPGTRLTVL.

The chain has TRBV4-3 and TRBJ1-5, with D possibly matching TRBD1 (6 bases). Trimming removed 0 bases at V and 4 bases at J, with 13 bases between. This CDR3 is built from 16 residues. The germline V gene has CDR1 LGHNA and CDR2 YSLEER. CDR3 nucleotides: TGCGCCAGCAGCCAAGATCCGGGACATATGAATCAGCCCCAGCATTTT. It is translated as CASSQDPGHMNQPQHF.

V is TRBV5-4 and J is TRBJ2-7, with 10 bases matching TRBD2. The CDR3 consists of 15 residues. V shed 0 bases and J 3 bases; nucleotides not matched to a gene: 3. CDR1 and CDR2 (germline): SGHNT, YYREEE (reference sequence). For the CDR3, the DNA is TGTGCCAGCAGCTTGGCCCTAGCGGGGGTCTACGAGCAGTACTTC. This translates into CASSLALAGVYEQYF. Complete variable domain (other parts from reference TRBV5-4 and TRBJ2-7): ETGVTQSPTHLIKTRGQQVTLRCSSQSGHNTVSWYQQALGQGPQFIFQYYREEENGRGNFPPRFSGLQFPNYSSELNVNALELDDSALYLCASSLALAGVYEQYFGPGTRLTVT.

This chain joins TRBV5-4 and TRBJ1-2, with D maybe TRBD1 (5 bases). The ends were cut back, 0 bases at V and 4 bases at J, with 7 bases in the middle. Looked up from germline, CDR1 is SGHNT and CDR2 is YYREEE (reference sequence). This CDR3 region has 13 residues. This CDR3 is CASSLDRTYGYTF. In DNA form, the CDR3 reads TGTGCCAGCAGCTTGGACAGGACCTATGGCTACACCTTC.

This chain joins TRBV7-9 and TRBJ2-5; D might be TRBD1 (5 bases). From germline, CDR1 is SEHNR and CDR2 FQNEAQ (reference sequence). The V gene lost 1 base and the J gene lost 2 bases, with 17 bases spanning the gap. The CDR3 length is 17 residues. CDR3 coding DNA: TGTGCCAGCAGCTTAGGGGGCCTGGCCCTTGGGCAAGAGACCCAGTACTTC. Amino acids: CASSLGGLALGQETQYF.

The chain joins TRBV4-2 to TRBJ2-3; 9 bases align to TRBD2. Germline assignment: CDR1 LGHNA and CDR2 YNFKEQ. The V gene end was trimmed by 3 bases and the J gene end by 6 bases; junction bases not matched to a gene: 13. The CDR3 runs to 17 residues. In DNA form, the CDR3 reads TGTGCCAGCAGCCAGGGCCTCGGGGCGGGGGGGCCTGATACGCAGTATTTT. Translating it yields CASSQGLGAGGPDTQYF.

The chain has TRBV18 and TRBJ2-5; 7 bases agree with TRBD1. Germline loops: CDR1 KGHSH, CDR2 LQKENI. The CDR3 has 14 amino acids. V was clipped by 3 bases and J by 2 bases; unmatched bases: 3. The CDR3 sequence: CASSPDRVQETQYF. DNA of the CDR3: TGTGCCAGCTCACCCGACAGGGTTCAAGAGACCCAGTACTTC.

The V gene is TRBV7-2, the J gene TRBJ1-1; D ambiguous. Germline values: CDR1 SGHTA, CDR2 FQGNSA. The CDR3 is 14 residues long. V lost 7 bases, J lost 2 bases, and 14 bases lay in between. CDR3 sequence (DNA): TGTGCCAGCACCTCCGGAGGATCAAACACTGAAGCTTTCTTT. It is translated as CASTSGGSNTEAFF.

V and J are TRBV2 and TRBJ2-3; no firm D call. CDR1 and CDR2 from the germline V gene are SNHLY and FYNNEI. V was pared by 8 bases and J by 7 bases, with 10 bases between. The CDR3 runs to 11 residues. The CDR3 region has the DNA TGTGCCAGCCGGGTTAGGAATACGCAGTATTTT. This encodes CASRVRNTQYF.

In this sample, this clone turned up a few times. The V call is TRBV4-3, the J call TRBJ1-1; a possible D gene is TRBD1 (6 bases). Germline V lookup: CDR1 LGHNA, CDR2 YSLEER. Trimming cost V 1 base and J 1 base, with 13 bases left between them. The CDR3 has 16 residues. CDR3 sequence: CASSQGMWGRNTEAFF. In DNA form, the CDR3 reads TGCGCCAGCAGCCAAGGGATGTGGGGGCGGAACACTGAAGCTTTCTTT.

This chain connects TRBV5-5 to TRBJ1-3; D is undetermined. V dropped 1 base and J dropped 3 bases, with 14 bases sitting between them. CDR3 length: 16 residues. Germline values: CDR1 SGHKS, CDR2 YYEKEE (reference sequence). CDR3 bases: TGTGCCAGCAGCTTGTCGGGAGCTAGTATTGGAAACACCATATATTTT. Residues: CASSLSGASIGNTIYF.

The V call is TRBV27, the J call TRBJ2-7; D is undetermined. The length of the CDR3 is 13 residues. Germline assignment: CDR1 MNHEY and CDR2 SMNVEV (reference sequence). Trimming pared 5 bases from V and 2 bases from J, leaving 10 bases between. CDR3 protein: CASSRSGPYEQYF. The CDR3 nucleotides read TGTGCCAGCAGTCGGTCAGGCCCCTACGAGCAGTACTTC.

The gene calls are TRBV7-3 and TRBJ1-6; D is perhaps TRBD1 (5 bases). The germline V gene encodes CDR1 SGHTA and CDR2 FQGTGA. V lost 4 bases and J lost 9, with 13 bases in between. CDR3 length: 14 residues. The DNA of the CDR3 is TGTGCCAGCAGCTCCGGAAGCAGGGCTTCACCCCTCCACTTT. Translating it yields CASSSGSRASPLHF. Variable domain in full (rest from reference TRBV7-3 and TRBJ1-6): GAGVSQTPSNKVTEKGKYVELRCDPISGHTALYWYRQSLGQGPEFLIYFQGTGAADDSGLPNDRFFAVRPEGSVSTLKIQRTERGDSAVYLCASSSGSRASPLHFGNGTRLTVT.